This T cell receptor beta chain emerged from a study of T cells in Graves' hyperthyroidism and ophthalmopathy. The overall study: Before any treatment, at initial diagnosis, peripheral blood was collected. Study observations and caveats: Most clonotypes that expanded in the thyroid above 0.001 also showed up in blood.

This clonotype was recorded many times. Its matching antigen is unknown. Uncontrolled infection, other autoimmune disease, pregnancy and lactation each barred patients from inclusion. Diagnoses were established using clinical symptoms, serum thyroxine and TRAb, thyroid ultrasound and orbital computed tomography. The V segment lost 4 bases and the J segment 9 bases; nucleotides outside the gene matches: 7. CDR1 SGHVS and CDR2 FNYEAQ come from the germline V gene. The CDR3 runs 13 residues. Amplification yielded TCR beta CDR3 regions, with RNA transcripts as the source. A set of HTBI primers served as the primers for a first-round RT-PCR of the TCR CDR3. TCRdb redid the calling of the multiplex PCR reads with MiXCR, one entry per CDR3 protein. Among hundreds of thousands of distinct CDR3 sequences listed, roughly a sixth were seen once.

The V call is TRBV7-6, the J call TRBJ2-3; 7 bases are shared with TRBD1. The sequence was obtained from a woman aged 50 to 65 with Graves' hyperthyroidism that later progressed to Graves' ophthalmopathy. Sequenced sample: blood. The CDR3 DNA sequence: TGTGCCAGCAGCTCAACAGGGGAATGGACGCAGTATTTT. Its translation: CASSSTGEWTQYF.